The 29 T cell receptor beta chains below were found in one sample sequenced in a study of T-cell reconstitution after alpha-beta-depleted transplantation in children. The library targeted TCRbeta and was prepared with unique molecular identifiers. TCRdb independently ran MiXCR on the PCR reads; one entry per CDR3 protein. This table holds more than 200,000 distinct CDR3 sequences, 20% to 30% found once. Sequences were derived from PBMCs, mostly from graft donor cells, sampled 360 days after TCRalphabeta/CD19-depleted stem cell transplant. The receptors here all came from a female patient aged 2 to 10 who had a stem cell transplant for congenital amegakaryocytic thrombocytopenia, so the T cells may come from the graft donor.

This chain links TRBV7-9 with TRBJ2-2, with 9 bases fitting TRBD1. The CDR3 length is 16 residues. Germline CDR1 reads SEHNR; CDR2 reads FQNEAQ (reference sequence). The junction had 4 bases not matched to a gene; V was cut back by 5 bases and J by 0 bases. CDR3: CASSRGTGTNTGELFF. Here the CDR3 DNA reads TGTGCCAGCAGCAGAGGGACAGGGACGAACACCGGGGAGCTGTTTTTT.

In its sample, this clonotype was seen a few times. This chain links TRBV20-1 with TRBJ1-1; TRBD1 matches at 11 bases. CDR1 is DFQATT, CDR2 SNEGSKA, per germline (reference sequence). V was pared by 3 bases and J by 7 bases, with 16 bases of the junction left unmatched. This CDR3 is 17 amino acids long. The CDR3 DNA reads as TGCAGTGCTAGGGACCTACACTGGACAGGGGGCATTGGTGAAGCTTTCTTT. Translated: CSARDLHWTGGIGEAFF.

The CDR3 nucleotides read TGTGCCAGCAGCACCGGGACAGGGATCGGGGAGCTGTTTTTT. Its protein product is CASSTGTGIGELFF. The chain uses TRBV3-1 and TRBJ2-2, with 9 bases matching TRBD1. Germline lookup yields CDR1 LGHDT and CDR2 YNNKEL (reference sequence). The CDR3 has 14 amino acids. The trim removed 5 bases at V and 7 bases at J, leaving 5 bases unmatched.

The chain combines TRBV3-1 with TRBJ2-1; 9 bases map to TRBD2. J lost 3 bases, V lost 1 base, and 7 bases had no gene match. The germline V gene encodes CDR1 LGHDT and CDR2 YNNKEL (reference sequence). CDR3 length: 17 amino acids. The CDR3 spells CASSQGASGIIYNEQFF. CDR3 DNA sequence: TGTGCCAGCAGCCAAGGGGCTAGCGGGATAATCTACAATGAGCAGTTCTTC.

This clonotype has only a few counts. The CDR3 loop reads CAWSHRGGNIQYF. CDR3 coding DNA: TGTGCCTGGAGTCACCGGGGTGGAAACATTCAGTACTTC. The J gene is TRBJ2-4, the V gene TRBV30; tentative D call: TRBD2 (5 bases). The CDR3 is 13 residues long. The germline V and J ends were trimmed by 2 bases and 6 bases, with 11 bases remaining between them. In germline, CDR1 is GTSNPN, CDR2 SVGIG (reference sequence).

The chain links TRBV5-1 to TRBJ2-7; D perhaps matches TRBD2 (7 bases). Germline V gene data show CDR1 as SGHRS and CDR2 as YFSETQ. The V gene lost 4 bases and the J gene lost 2 bases, with 25 bases spanning the gap. There are 18 residues in the CDR3. The CDR3 nucleotides are TGCGCCAGCAGCGTGCGGGGGATCTACGGACAGTGGACCTACGAGCAGTACTTC. Its protein is CASSVRGIYGQWTYEQYF.

Details on this clonotype: Because it lacks the conserved phenylalanine or tryptophan at the end, this CDR3 is likely a read error. This sequence joins TRBV20-1 and TRBJ1-1; D gene uncertain. The V gene's germline CDR1 is DFQATT and CDR2 SNEGSKA (reference sequence). Trimming shortened V by 0 bases and J by 1 base, and 15 bases separated the two germline ends. This CDR3 contains 16 residues. CDR3 sequence: CSAREGPLPQNTEAFS. In DNA form, the CDR3 reads TGCAGTGCTAGAGAGGGCCCCCTACCGCAGAACACTGAAGCTTTCTCT.

This clonotype was seen repeatedly, ten times or more. The chain links TRBV28 to TRBJ2-5; 9 positions agree with TRBD2. V shed 6 bases and J 5 bases; nucleotides not matched to a gene: 10. Germline V lookup: CDR1 MDHEN, CDR2 SYDVKM. The CDR3 has 15 residues. The CDR3 region has the DNA TGTGCCAGCAGCTCCTTCGCGGGGGGGATGGAGACCCAGTACTTC. Its translation is CASSSFAGGMETQYF.

This clonotype was counted ten times or more. J is TRBJ2-3 and V is TRBV12-3 or TRBV12-4, with TRBD2 matching 11 bases. This CDR3 spans 17 amino acids. V was pared by 7 bases and J by 0 bases, with 9 bases of the junction left unmatched. The CDR3 DNA reads as TGTGCCAGCAATGACCTAGCGGGAGGATCAAGCACAGATACGCAGTATTTT. It translates to CASNDLAGGSSTDTQYF.

The chain is built from TRBV5-1 and TRBJ2-1; a weak D match, TRBD1 (6 bases). The germline V gene encodes CDR1 SGHRS and CDR2 YFSETQ. The CDR3 loop spans 15 amino acids. The ends were cut back, 4 bases at V and 0 bases at J, with 11 bases in the middle. CDR3 sequence: CASSITGNSYNEQFF. In DNA, the CDR3 is TGCGCCAGCAGCATTACAGGGAACTCCTACAATGAGCAGTTCTTC.

The V and J genes are TRBV6-1 and TRBJ2-7; 12 nucleotides line up with TRBD2. The CDR3 totals 13 residues. Germline loops: CDR1 MNHNS, CDR2 SASEGT. V trimming: 8 bases; J trimming: 3 bases; junction bases outside the gene matches: 2. In DNA, the CDR3 is TGTGCCAGCGGACTAGCGGGGCTCTACGAGCAGTACTTC. It encodes CASGLAGLYEQYF.

This clonotype has only a few counts. The chain combines TRBV28 with TRBJ1-1; D is uncertain. Germline CDR1 is MDHEN and CDR2 is SYDVKM. V was cut by 5 bases and J by 2 bases, with 15 bases left in between. This CDR3 contains 15 residues. The CDR3 reads CASSPIAHINTEAFF. The CDR3 nucleotides read TGTGCCAGCAGTCCGATCGCCCACATCAACACTGAAGCTTTCTTT.

This chain links TRBV7-9 with TRBJ2-7, with D uncertain. Germline CDR1 and CDR2: SEHNR and FQNEAQ (reference sequence). This CDR3 has 13 residues. V was cut by 8 bases and J by 6 bases, with 17 bases left in between. The CDR3 loop reads CASRAGIRIEQYF. Written as DNA, the CDR3 is TGTGCCAGCCGGGCCGGTATCCGTATCGAGCAGTACTTC.

The V gene is TRBV20-1, the J gene TRBJ2-1, with TRBD2 identical over 9 bases. The trim removed 4 bases at V and 0 bases at J, leaving 4 bases unmatched. Germline-derived CDR1 and CDR2 are DFQATT and SNEGSKA (reference sequence). This CDR3 is built from 15 residues. This CDR3 reads CSAISGGHSYNEQFF. For the CDR3, the DNA is TGCAGTGCTATTAGCGGGGGCCACTCCTACAATGAGCAGTTCTTC.

This chain uses TRBV3-1 with TRBJ2-5; the match to TRBD2 covers 10 bases. The CDR3 contains 16 residues. The junction had 12 bases not matched to a gene; V was cut back by 7 bases and J by 4 bases. Germline V CDR1 and CDR2: LGHDT, YNNKEL (reference sequence). In DNA form, the CDR3 reads TGTGCCAGCATGACTACCAGCGGGGGGGCCGGAGAGACCCAGTACTTC. This codes for CASMTTSGGAGETQYF.

This clonotype has ten or more counts. The chain combines TRBV5-6 with TRBJ2-7; D could derive from TRBD1 or TRBD2 (6 bases each). The V gene lost 3 bases and the J gene lost 3 bases, with 13 bases spanning the gap. The germline gives CDR1 SGHDT, CDR2 YYEEEE. The CDR3 has 14 amino acids. The chain's CDR3 is CASSWEDSVYEQYF. The CDR3 DNA sequence: TGTGCCAGCAGCTGGGAGGACAGTGTCTACGAGCAGTACTTC.

The chain uses TRBV5-4 and TRBJ2-3; no clear D gene. The ends were cut back, 4 bases at V and 0 bases at J, with 15 bases in the middle. This CDR3 is 16 amino acids long. Germline lookup yields CDR1 SGHNT and CDR2 YYREEE (reference sequence). The CDR3 region has the DNA TGTGCCAGCAGCCTCGAGGACCTCCGGAGCACAGATACGCAGTATTTT. This sequence encodes CASSLEDLRSTDTQYF.

This clonotype showed up just a few times. This sequence joins TRBV4-2 and TRBJ1-3; D might be TRBD1 (5 bases). This CDR3 spans 18 amino acids. The V end was cut by 0 bases, the J end by 1 base, with 16 bases between. From germline, CDR1 is LGHNA and CDR2 YNFKEQ. CDR3 region: CASSQEGGGVESGNTIYF. Written as DNA, the CDR3 is TGTGCCAGCAGCCAAGAAGGAGGAGGGGTAGAATCTGGAAACACCATATATTTT.

This clonotype was detected only a few times. The chain's CDR3 is CASSLVIQANQPQHF. CDR3 coding DNA: TGTGCCAGCAGCTTAGTTATACAGGCGAATCAGCCCCAGCATTTT. This sequence joins TRBV7-2 and TRBJ1-5; D possibly corresponds to TRBD1 (5 bases). Deletions cut 1 base from V and 4 bases from J, with 11 bases between. CDR3 size: 15 residues. Germline CDR1 and CDR2: SGHTA and FQGNSA.

The chain is built from TRBV6-2 or TRBV6-3 and TRBJ2-5; D is unclear. Trimming removed 2 bases at V and 5 bases at J, with 6 bases between. Germline CDR1 reads MNHEY; CDR2 reads SVGEGT. CDR3 length: 12 amino acids. The CDR3 sequence: CASSYGFETQYF. The CDR3, as DNA: TGTGCCAGCAGTTACGGTTTCGAGACCCAGTACTTC.

This clonotype has a count of ten or more. V gene TRBV20-1 combines with J gene TRBJ1-5; D might be TRBD1 (6 bases). Germline V lookup: CDR1 DFQATT, CDR2 SNEGSKA (reference sequence). This CDR3 has 13 amino acids. This chain's CDR3 is CGGQPDSNQPQHF. CDR3 sequence (DNA): TGCGGTGGACAGCCGGATAGCAATCAGCCCCAGCATTTT.

The rearrangement joins TRBV2 to TRBJ2-1, with a weak D call TRBD2 (6 bases). CDR1 and CDR2 from the germline V gene are SNHLY and FYNNEI. The V and J ends lost 3 bases and 4 bases respectively, with 13 bases between them. The length of the CDR3 is 15 residues. CDR3 loop: CASSEEPGGYNEQFF. In DNA form, the CDR3 reads TGTGCCAGCAGTGAGGAGCCCGGGGGATACAATGAGCAGTTCTTC.

This rearrangement joins TRBV12-3 or TRBV12-4 to TRBJ2-7; 14 positions agree with TRBD2. The CDR3 contains 15 residues. V trimming: 6 bases; J trimming: 6 bases; junction bases outside the gene matches: 7. The CDR3 nucleotides are TGTGCCAGCAGCCCGGGACTAGCGGGAGTCAGCGAGCAGTACTTC. Its translation is CASSPGLAGVSEQYF.

The chain recombines TRBV4-2 with TRBJ2-3, with 12 nucleotides matching TRBD2. Germline V gives CDR1 LGHNA, CDR2 YNFKEQ. The CDR3 spans 17 residues. Losses at the gene ends were 2 bases for V and 5 bases for J; bases not matched to a gene: 8. CDR3 bases: TGTGCCAGCAGCCAACAGACTAGCGGGAGAACGCTAGATACGCAGTATTTT. Translation: CASSQQTSGRTLDTQYF.

There are a few counts of this clonotype. The V gene is TRBV4-3, the J gene TRBJ2-3, with a possible D match to TRBD2 (6 bases). V lost 0 bases, J lost 6 bases, and 13 bases lay in between. This CDR3 has 15 amino acids. Per germline, CDR1 LGHNA and CDR2 YSLEER. CDR3 in DNA: TGCGCCAGCAGCCAAGATTTGGTGGAGGGGGATACGCAGTATTTT. Translating it yields CASSQDLVEGDTQYF.

The chain links TRBV9 to TRBJ2-1, with TRBD2 as a possible D gene (6 bases). The CDR3 has 17 amino acids. CDR1 is SGDLS, CDR2 YYNGEE, per germline. The V end was cut by 4 bases, the J end by 0 bases, with 17 bases between. The CDR3 sequence is CASSTRGGRSSYNEQFF. DNA of the CDR3: TGTGCCAGCAGCACCCGGGGTGGGAGGAGCTCCTACAATGAGCAGTTCTTC.

This clonotype was seen a handful of times. The chain uses TRBV28 and TRBJ2-5; D perhaps matches TRBD2 (6 bases). Germline V gene sequence: CDR1 MDHEN, CDR2 SYDVKM. The length of the CDR3 is 13 residues. The V and J ends lost 10 bases and 3 bases respectively, with 15 bases between them. The CDR3 DNA reads as TGTGCCAACCAGGGTGCGGGAAAAGAGACCCAGTACTTC. The encoded protein is CANQGAGKETQYF.

This rearrangement joins TRBV5-1 to TRBJ2-2; perhaps TRBD1 as D (6 bases). Germline V lookup: CDR1 SGHRS, CDR2 YFSETQ. The CDR3 runs to 15 residues. V shed 5 bases and J shed 1 base, with 12 bases lying between them. The CDR3 spells CASSLVGGNTGELFF. CDR3 DNA: TGCGCCAGCAGTCTAGTAGGGGGGAACACCGGGGAGCTGTTTTTT.

The gene calls are TRBV12-3 or TRBV12-4 and TRBJ2-7; D gene unclear. With 7 bases removed from V and 4 bases from J, the gap between germline ends came to 14 bases. CDR3 length: 13 amino acids. The CDR3 protein is CASTSLVGYEQYF. In DNA form, the CDR3 reads TGTGCCAGCACCTCCCTGGTTGGGTACGAGCAGTACTTC.